This record covers a single T cell receptor beta chain. What this receptor recognizes is not known. Within one base of it there is no much larger clone, and no base qualities were kept. The CDR3 contains 15 residues, cysteine and phenylalanine counted. The CDR3 DNA has 45 bases and is translated from base 1. Trimming leaves V shorter by 5 bases and J shorter by 0 bases, with the junction holding 2 bases beyond the gene matches. Reading the germline V gene gives CDR1 MNHEY and CDR2 SVGAGI. This entry belongs to a study of technical replicates of blood from several donors (dated by TCRdb to the late 2010s). Library construction relied on the immunoSEQ multiplex PCR assay. In TCRdb, the immuneACCESS table is reduced to in-frame sequences with V and J assigned. These tables do not hold every clone; where another copy was compared, an unresolved V gene accounts for under half, and the others remain unexplained. This sample comprises about 81,000 clones, 96% of them detected only once. Around 0.2% of the sample comes from the top ten.

The sequence links TRBV6-5 to TRBJ2-1; TRBD2 matches 9 bases in the middle. Sequencing was performed on T cells isolated from PBMCs. The sequence was collected from a human donor in good health. CDR3 loop: CASSHSGSSYNEQFF. The bases are TGTGCCAGCAGTCATAGCGGGAGCTCCTACAATGAGCAGTTCTTC.